A single sample gave rise to the 11 T cell receptor beta chains below, sequenced in a study of OX40 agonist ivuxolimab in advanced cancers. The data were produced by immunoSEQ multiplex PCR, yet TCRdb's version contains in-frame clones alone and is incomplete. Among some 44,000 clones listed, approximately 84% were seen once. The sample was CD4+ or CD8+ T cells sorted from blood, taken in a trial of the OX40 agonist ivuxolimab. The receptors were gathered from an adult with an advanced solid tumor such as melanoma, head and neck, liver or kidney cancer.

The chain has TRBV18 and TRBJ2-3; D is undetermined. The germline CDR1 and CDR2 sequences are KGHSH and LQKENI. V was clipped by 6 bases and J by 1 base, with 11 bases between them. The CDR3 has 14 residues. CDR3 DNA sequence: TGTGCCAGCTCCCCTCCGAGCGGCACAGATACGCAGTATTTT. Encoded protein: CASSPPSGTDTQYF.

The rearrangement links TRBV2 to TRBJ2-4; D is tentatively TRBD1 or TRBD2 (5 bases each). Germline assignment: CDR1 SNHLY and CDR2 FYNNEI. The germline V and J ends were trimmed by 4 bases and 0 bases, with 10 bases remaining between them. CDR3 length: 15 residues. CDR3 DNA: TGTGCCAGCAGTGTTGGGGGTATAGCCAAAAACATTCAGTACTTC. This sequence encodes CASSVGGIAKNIQYF.

The chain joins TRBV27 to TRBJ2-1; D is tentatively TRBD1 or TRBD2 (5 bases each). Germline loops: CDR1 MNHEY, CDR2 SMNVEV (reference sequence). This CDR3 contains 20 residues. The V gene lost 0 bases and the J gene lost 4 bases, with 25 bases spanning the gap. CDR3 residues: CASSLSPGTLLGERYNEQFF. CDR3 nucleotides: TGTGCCAGCAGTTTATCGCCCGGGACCCTCCTGGGGGAGCGATACAATGAGCAGTTCTTC.

Details on this clone: Other DNA sequences from this sample encode an identical CDR3 as well. This chain connects TRBV7-3 to TRBJ1-1; D is ambiguous. Trimming pared 2 bases from V and 0 bases from J, leaving 4 bases between. Germline lookup yields CDR1 SGHTA and CDR2 FQGTGA. The CDR3 consists of 13 residues. CDR3 nucleotides: TGTGCCAGCAGCTTAGGAATGAACACTGAAGCTTTCTTT. This gives the protein CASSLGMNTEAFF.

This clone was seen a few times. The chain employs TRBV6-1 and TRBJ1-6; 9 positions match TRBD1. V gave up 2 bases and J gave up 10 bases; unmatched junction bases: 3. CDR1 is MNHNS and CDR2 is SASEGT in the germline V gene. This CDR3 is 14 amino acids long. The CDR3 DNA sequence: TGTGCCAGCAGTGAATGGACAGGGGTATCACCCCTCCACTTT. This encodes CASSEWTGVSPLHF.

The rearrangement uses TRBV9 and TRBJ2-1, with D perhaps matching TRBD1 (5 bases). The CDR3 loop spans 16 amino acids. Trimming removed 3 bases from V and 10 bases from J, with 23 bases in between. Germline CDR1 and CDR2: SGDLS and YYNGEE. The CDR3 DNA sequence: TGTGCCAGCAGCGCCTTAGACGGACAATATGGGTTAGAGCAGTTCTTC. This encodes CASSALDGQYGLEQFF. Supplemented by reference TRBV9 and TRBJ2-1, the full variable domain reads DSGVTQTPKHLITATGQRVTLRCSPRSGDLSVYWYQQSLDQGLQFLIQYYNGEERAKGNILERFSAQQFPDLHSELNLSSLELGDSALYFCASSALDGQYGLEQFFGPGTRLTVL.

The chain is built from TRBV7-8 and TRBJ2-3, with TRBD2 identical over 8 bases. Germline-derived CDR1 and CDR2 are SGHVS and FQNEAQ. The CDR3 runs to 15 residues. Trimming cost V 2 bases and J 4 bases; bases outside gene matches: 5. CDR3 residues: CASSLRRGAADTQYF. CDR3 DNA: TGTGCCAGCAGCTTACGGCGGGGGGCTGCAGATACGCAGTATTTT.

The chain uses TRBV2 and TRBJ1-3, with D perhaps TRBD1 (5 bases). The CDR3 loop spans 13 amino acids. Germline lookup yields CDR1 SNHLY and CDR2 FYNNEI. The V and J ends lost 6 bases and 7 bases respectively, with 13 bases between them. The CDR3 reads CASSSNRGNTIYF. DNA for the CDR3: TGTGCCAGCAGCAGCAACCGGGGGAACACCATATATTTT.

V is TRBV7-7 and J is TRBJ1-3; possibly TRBD1 for D (5 bases). The CDR3 has 15 amino acids. Trimming stripped 1 base from V and 2 bases from J, with 9 bases between. Germline V gives CDR1 SSHAT, CDR2 FNYEAQ (reference sequence). The CDR3 nucleotides are TGTGCCAGCAGCTTAGGCGCGGGGGCTGGAAACACCATATATTTT. This encodes CASSLGAGAGNTIYF. The complete variable domain, with remaining parts taken from reference TRBV7-7 and TRBJ1-3, reads GAGVSQSPRYKVTKRGQDVTLRCDPISSHATLYWYQQALGQGPEFLTYFNYEAQPDKSGLPSDRFSAERPEGSISTLTIQRTEQRDSAMYRCASSLGAGAGNTIYFGEGSWLTVV.

V usage is TRBV7-3 and J usage is TRBJ1-1; D ambiguous. The CDR3 has 14 amino acids. V lost 0 bases and J lost 5, with 10 bases in between. Germline CDR1 SGHTA, CDR2 FQGTGA. This chain's CDR3 is CASSLTGRETEAFF. The CDR3 coding sequence is TGTGCCAGCAGCTTAACGGGTAGGGAAACTGAAGCTTTCTTT.

The CDR3, as DNA: TGCGCCAGCAGACCTAGCACAGATACGCAGTATTTT. Translated, it gives CASRPSTDTQYF. This chain joins TRBV5-1 and TRBJ2-3; D is unresolved. The CDR3 loop spans 12 amino acids. Per the germline V gene, CDR1 is SGHRS and CDR2 is YFSETQ. V was clipped by 5 bases and J by 0 bases, with 4 bases between them. Full variable domain (rest looked up from reference TRBV5-1 and TRBJ2-3): KAGVTQTPRYLIKTRGQQVTLSCSPISGHRSVSWYQQTPGQGLQFLFEYFSETQRNKGNFPGRFSGRQFSNSRSEMNVSTLELGDSALYLCASRPSTDTQYFGPGTRLTVL.